The T cell receptor beta chain described here comes from a study of T-cell reconstitution after alpha-beta-depleted transplantation in children. The study, taken as a whole, reports: Day-60 TCRbeta diversity that was high in some patients was derived from surviving recipient T cells and thymic progenitors.

A library of TCRbeta sequences, prepared with unique molecular identifiers, was generated. Using its own MiXCR run on the PCR reads, TCRdb lists one record per CDR3 protein. The table has 250,000 or so distinct CDR3 sequences, under 30% seen once. The table lists this clonotype with a count of one. Its antigen is undetermined. The CDR3 has 16 residues. Germline loops: CDR1 SGHNT, CDR2 YYREEE (reference sequence). Trimming cost V 6 bases and J 1 base, with 16 bases left between them. This TCR derives from a female patient aged 2 to 10 who had a stem cell transplant for congenital amegakaryocytic thrombocytopenia, so the T cells may come from the graft donor. The source material was PBMCs, mostly from graft donor cells, sampled 360 days after TCRalphabeta/CD19-depleted stem cell transplant. This rearrangement joins TRBV5-4 to TRBJ2-2; tentative D call: TRBD1 (6 bases). CDR3 amino acids: CASTLLDSQNTGELFF. CDR3 DNA sequence: TGTGCCAGCACCCTCTTGGACAGTCAGAACACCGGGGAGCTGTTTTTT. Complete variable domain (other parts from reference TRBV5-4 and TRBJ2-2): ETGVTQSPTHLIKTRGQQVTLRCSSQSGHNTVSWYQQALGQGPQFIFQYYREEENGRGNFPPRFSGLQFPNYSSELNVNALELDDSALYLCASTLLDSQNTGELFFGEGSRLTVL.